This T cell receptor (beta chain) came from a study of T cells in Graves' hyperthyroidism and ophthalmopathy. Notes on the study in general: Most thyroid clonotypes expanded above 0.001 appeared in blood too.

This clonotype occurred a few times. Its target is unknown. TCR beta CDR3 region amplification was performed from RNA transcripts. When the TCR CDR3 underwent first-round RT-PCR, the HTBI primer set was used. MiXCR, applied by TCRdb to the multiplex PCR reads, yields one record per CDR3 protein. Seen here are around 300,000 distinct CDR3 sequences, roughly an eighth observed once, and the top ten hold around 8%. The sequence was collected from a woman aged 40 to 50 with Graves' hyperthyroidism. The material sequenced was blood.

The CDR3 reads CASSSSGTSGIYEQYF. The CDR3 nucleotides read TGTGCCAGCAGTTCCTCCGGTACTAGCGGGATTTACGAGCAGTACTTC. This chain joins TRBV28 and TRBJ2-7; 10 bases line up with TRBD2. This CDR3 has 16 residues. V lost 4 bases and J lost 4; bases outside the gene matches: 10. CDR1 is MDHEN and CDR2 is SYDVKM in the germline V gene.